Sequencing of this T cell receptor (beta chain) was carried out in a study of low-dose radiotherapy and immunotherapy resistance in tumors. This clonotype came up many times. Primers used for first-strand cDNA, a TRAV- and TRBV-specific set, covered both alpha and beta chains. Over about 19 PCR cycles, TCRs were amplified from a constant-region primer and V-primer adapter. TCRdb analysed the reads with MiXCR anew, one entry per CDR3 protein. The data hold around 60,000 distinct CDR3 sequences, with 20% to 25% observed a single time. Stated time point: after trial treatment. Treatment here: LDRT plus nivolumab, ipilimumab, low-dose cyclophosphamide and aspirin (RACIN trial). From germline, CDR1 is ENHRY and CDR2 SYGVKD. V gave up 6 bases and J gave up 1 base; unmatched junction bases: 1. The length of the CDR3 is 13 residues.

Sequencing used PBMCs, obtained after low-dose radiotherapy plus immunotherapy. The TCR sequence derives from a male donor with prostate cancer. The V call is TRBV10-3, the J call TRBJ2-3; 7 nucleotides match TRBD2. The CDR3 DNA is TGTGCCATCAGCGCGGGGGGCACAGATACGCAGTATTTT. Protein: CAISAGGTDTQYF.